A single sample is the source of the 13 T cell receptor beta chains below, sequenced in a study of blood T cell repertoires in COVID-19. The table came from immunoSEQ multiplex PCR; TCRdb's copy has only in-frame clones and leaves some out. Of approximately 250,000 clones listed, approximately 89% are singletons. Sequences were obtained from peripheral blood. Source of these receptors: a man aged 40-50 years with active or convalescent COVID-19.

A single count supports this clone. The chain employs TRBV30 and TRBJ2-7, with a tentative D call TRBD1 (6 bases). Germline CDR1 GTSNPN, CDR2 SVGIG (reference sequence). V was trimmed by 7 bases and J by 3 bases, leaving 16 bases between them. CDR3 length: 13 amino acids. The CDR3 here is CASTGTRSYEQYF. CDR3 DNA: TGTGCCTCCACCGGGACACGGAGCTACGAGCAGTACTTC. The full variable domain, with the rest looked up from reference TRBV30 and TRBJ2-7, is SQTIHQWPATLVQPVGSPLSLECTVEGTSNPNLYWYRQAAGRGLQLLFYSVGIGQISSEVPQNLSASRPQDRQFILSSKKLLLSDSGFYLCASTGTRSYEQYFGPGTRLTVT.

The V call is TRBV6-5, the J call TRBJ2-2, with D possibly TRBD2 on 6 matching bases. The CDR3 consists of 15 residues. Germline V gives CDR1 MNHEY, CDR2 SVGAGI. V was pared by 8 bases and J by 4 bases, with 17 bases between. The CDR3 bases are TGTGCCAGCTCTGGAGGGACTCCGGGCACCGGGGAGCTGTTTTTT. This translates into CASSGGTPGTGELFF.

The rearrangement uses TRBV5-1 and TRBJ1-4; D is perhaps TRBD1 (5 bases). V dropped 0 bases and J dropped 3 bases, with 15 bases sitting between them. There are 17 residues in the CDR3. The germline V gene has CDR1 SGHRS and CDR2 YFSETQ. In DNA form, the CDR3 reads TGCGCCAGCAGCTTGGCCCGCAACAGGAGATCTAATGAAAAACTGTTTTTT. It codes for CASSLARNRRSNEKLFF. Together with reference TRBV5-1 and TRBJ1-4, the CDR3 gives the full variable domain: KAGVTQTPRYLIKTRGQQVTLSCSPISGHRSVSWYQQTPGQGLQFLFEYFSETQRNKGNFPGRFSGRQFSNSRSEMNVSTLELGDSALYLCASSLARNRRSNEKLFFGSGTQLSVL.

The rearrangement joins TRBV6-5 to TRBJ2-7; 7 bases match TRBD1. V lost 10 bases and J lost 5; bases outside the gene matches: 8. Germline CDR1 reads MNHEY; CDR2 reads SVGAGI. The CDR3 totals 12 residues. The CDR3 DNA sequence: TGTGCCACCCAGACAGGGTCCCACGAGCAGTACTTC. Its protein is CATQTGSHEQYF.

The chain combines TRBV19 with TRBJ1-1; 8 bases are a match to TRBD1. Germline V CDR1 and CDR2: LNHDA, SQIVND (reference sequence). The CDR3 extends over 16 amino acids. After removal of 5 bases from V and 7 bases from J, the junction contained 15 bases not matched to a gene. In nucleotides, the CDR3 is TGTGCCAGTAGTCCCGAGACAGGGGCGACGTTTATTGAAGCTTTCTTT. This gives the protein CASSPETGATFIEAFF.

This clone was recorded once. This rearrangement joins TRBV27 to TRBJ2-1; D might be TRBD1 (5 bases). Trimming took 6 bases from V and 4 from J, leaving 7 bases between them. The CDR3 loop spans 12 amino acids. Per the germline V gene, CDR1 is MNHEY and CDR2 is SMNVEV (reference sequence). CDR3 bases: TGTGCCAGCAGCCCAGGGTACAATGAGCAGTTCTTC. Translation gives CASSPGYNEQFF.

Details on this clone: The sample carries other DNA sequences with the same CDR3. The chain carries TRBV5-1 and TRBJ1-5, with a possible D match to TRBD1 (6 bases). In germline, CDR1 is SGHRS, CDR2 YFSETQ. V lost 4 bases, J lost 0 bases, and 11 bases lay in between. This CDR3 region has 15 residues. The CDR3 DNA is TGCGCCAGCAGCCCGACAGGAGATAGCAATCAGCCCCAGCATTTT. As protein: CASSPTGDSNQPQHF.

The chain links TRBV2 to TRBJ2-1, with TRBD1 matching over 10 bases. Per the germline V gene, CDR1 is SNHLY and CDR2 is FYNNEI. The V and J ends lost 3 bases and 8 bases, in that order; junction bases with no gene match: 7. CDR3 length equals 15 residues. The chain's CDR3 is CASSERDRGHDEQFF. CDR3 nucleotide sequence: TGTGCCAGCAGTGAGAGGGACAGGGGTCATGATGAGCAGTTCTTC.

This chain joins TRBV5-4 and TRBJ2-7; a possible D gene is TRBD1 (5 bases). Trimming left V 0 bases short and J 0 bases short, with 13 bases between. Germline CDR1 SGHNT, CDR2 YYREEE (reference sequence). CDR3 length: 16 amino acids. CDR3 DNA sequence: TGTGCCAGCAGCTTGGGGGGCAGGTCAGACTCCTACGAGCAGTACTTC. It specifies CASSLGGRSDSYEQYF.

The chain is built from TRBV14 and TRBJ1-2; D unresolved. V was shortened by 10 bases and J by 7 bases, with 16 bases between the two germline ends. The CDR3 totals 12 residues. Germline V CDR1 and CDR2: SGHDN, FVKESK. In nucleotides, the CDR3 is TGTGCCATAGACGGGGAGCTTGGTGGCTACACCTTC. This gives the protein CAIDGELGGYTF.

The chain carries TRBV9 and TRBJ2-2; 9 positions match TRBD1. Germline assignment: CDR1 SGDLS and CDR2 YYNGEE. The V segment lost 3 bases and the J segment 0 bases; nucleotides outside the gene matches: 3. The CDR3 loop spans 16 amino acids. The CDR3 coding sequence is TGTGCCAGCAGCGCCGGACAGGGGACGAACACCGGGGAGCTGTTTTTT. It specifies CASSAGQGTNTGELFF.

V and J are TRBV6-5 and TRBJ2-7, with 10 nucleotides matching TRBD1. The length of the CDR3 is 13 residues. Unmatched junction bases numbered 4, after V lost 7 bases and J lost 4 bases. Germline V CDR1 and CDR2: MNHEY, SVGAGI. The CDR3 coding sequence is TGTGCCAGCACGGGACAGGGGACTTACGAGCAGTACTTC. Its translation: CASTGQGTYEQYF.

The V call is TRBV13, the J call TRBJ2-5, with TRBD2 as a possible D gene (6 bases). V gave up 5 bases and J gave up 5 bases, with 21 bases separating them. There are 16 residues in the CDR3. Germline assignment: CDR1 PRHDT and CDR2 FYEKMQ (reference sequence). CDR3 coding DNA: TGTGCCAGCAGCCCCGGGGGTCGCGGGATTTTTGAGACCCAGTACTTC. Protein sequence: CASSPGGRGIFETQYF. Full variable domain (missing parts from reference TRBV13 and TRBJ2-5): AAGVIQSPRHLIKEKRETATLKCYPIPRHDTVYWYQQGPGQDPQFLISFYEKMQSDKGSIPDRFSAQQFSDYHSELNMSSLELGDSALYFCASSPGGRGIFETQYFGPGTRLLVL.